These 21 T cell receptor beta chains originate from one sample sequenced in a study of graft-versus-host responses after intestinal transplantation (dated by TCRdb to the early 2020s). The library was produced with the immunoSEQ multiplex PCR assay. TCRdb re-hosts the immuneACCESS table, in-frame sequences only. Its copies lack some clones; in the studies checked, an unresolved V gene accounts for under half of them, and the cause for the rest is not known. Within this sample are 40,000 or so clones, with about 92% of them counted one time only. The ten largest account for less than 4% of the sample. The sequences come from PBMCs, collected 700 to 850 days after intestinal transplantation. The receptors here all came from a human patient who received an intestinal transplant, so some T cells may come from the graft donor.

This chain links TRBV28 with TRBJ2-1, with 13 bases aligning to TRBD2. This CDR3 comprises 15 residues. Trimming cost V 6 bases and J 6 bases; bases outside gene matches: 5. Germline V gene data show CDR1 as MDHEN and CDR2 as SYDVKM. DNA for the CDR3: TGTGCCAGCAGCCGGACTAGCGGGGGCGGCAATGAGCAGTTCTTC. The encoded protein is CASSRTSGGGNEQFF.

This chain joins TRBV10-1 and TRBJ2-1; 7 bases align to TRBD1. After removal of 0 bases from V and 2 bases from J, the junction contained 4 bases not matched to a gene. The CDR3 runs to 16 residues. Germline V CDR1 and CDR2: WNHNN, SYGVQD (reference sequence). The CDR3 DNA sequence: TGCGCCAGCAGTGAGTCGAGGGGGCTGCCCTACAATGAGCAGTTCTTC. Protein sequence: CASSESRGLPYNEQFF.

This chain uses TRBV7-2 with TRBJ2-4; TRBD1 might be the D (5 bases). The ends were cut back, 2 bases at V and 7 bases at J, with 6 bases in the middle. Germline V gene sequence: CDR1 SGHTA, CDR2 FQGNSA. The CDR3 totals 12 residues. Here the CDR3 DNA reads TGTGCCAGCAGCTTAAACAGGAACATTCAGTACTTC. Residues: CASSLNRNIQYF.

The genes are TRBV11-2 and TRBJ2-7; D unresolved. The CDR3 has 14 amino acids. CDR1 is SGHAT and CDR2 is FQNNGV in the germline V gene. V dropped 3 bases and J dropped 1 base, with 10 bases sitting between them. CDR3 coding DNA: TGTGCCAGCAGCTTGTATGTAAAGTCCTACGAGCAGTACTTC. Its protein is CASSLYVKSYEQYF.

The V call is TRBV27, the J call TRBJ2-5; tentatively, D is TRBD1 (5 bases). V shed 3 bases and J shed 1 base, with 6 bases lying between them. The CDR3 has 13 residues. CDR1 and CDR2 (germline): MNHEY, SMNVEV (reference sequence). CDR3: CASSFQGQETQYF. The CDR3 DNA follows: TGTGCCAGCAGTTTTCAGGGCCAAGAGACCCAGTACTTC.

This clone was recorded only once. V gene TRBV5-1 combines with J gene TRBJ2-3; 13 bases match TRBD2. This CDR3 comprises 16 residues. Trimming removed 0 bases from V and 4 bases from J; junction bases left unmatched: 2. CDR1 and CDR2 from the germline V gene are SGHRS and YFSETQ. This CDR3 is CASSLGTSGSADTQYF. CDR3 in DNA: TGCGCCAGCAGCTTGGGGACTAGCGGGAGTGCAGATACGCAGTATTTT.

The chain uses TRBV19 and TRBJ2-1; 7 nucleotides match TRBD2. Looked up from germline, CDR1 is LNHDA and CDR2 is SQIVND (reference sequence). This CDR3 comprises 16 residues. After removal of 0 bases from V and 5 bases from J, the junction contained 7 bases not matched to a gene. Here the CDR3 reads CASSIETGGGNNEQFF. In nucleotides, the CDR3 is TGTGCCAGTAGTATAGAAACGGGAGGTGGCAACAATGAGCAGTTCTTC.

The rearrangement joins TRBV5-4 to TRBJ1-2; D not certain. CDR1 SGHNT and CDR2 YYREEE come from the germline V gene (reference sequence). This CDR3 is built from 11 residues. V gave up 4 bases and J gave up 6 bases, with 7 bases separating them. The DNA for the CDR3 is TGTGCCAGCAGCCAAGAGCATGGCTACACCTTC. Translated, it gives CASSQEHGYTF.

This sequence joins TRBV28 and TRBJ2-5, with TRBD2 matching 15 bases. The CDR3 has 16 residues. J lost 6 bases, V lost 7 bases, and 9 bases had no gene match. From germline, CDR1 is MDHEN and CDR2 SYDVKM. This CDR3 reads CASNLGLAGGYKTQYF. The DNA of the CDR3 is TGTGCCAGCAATCTAGGACTAGCGGGGGGGTATAAGACCCAGTACTTC. Full variable domain (rest looked up from reference TRBV28 and TRBJ2-5): DVKVTQSSRYLVKRTGEKVFLECVQDMDHENMFWYRQDPGLGLRLIYFSYDVKMKEKGDIPEGYSVSREKKERFSLILESASTNQTSMYLCASNLGLAGGYKTQYFGPGTRLLVL.

The CDR3 nucleotides are TGTGCCAGCAGTGGTCCAGGTTTAGGGGGGCCCAATCAGCCCCAGCATTTT. This gives the protein CASSGPGLGGPNQPQHF. V gene TRBV2 combines with J gene TRBJ1-5; weak D call: TRBD1 (6 bases). V lost 4 bases, J lost 3 bases, and 19 bases lay in between. Germline-derived CDR1 and CDR2 are SNHLY and FYNNEI. This CDR3 contains 17 residues.

This chain links TRBV27 with TRBJ1-4, with a possible D match to TRBD1 (5 bases). Trimming removed 6 bases at V and 5 bases at J, with 10 bases between. This CDR3 has 13 residues. From germline, CDR1 is MNHEY and CDR2 SMNVEV (reference sequence). The CDR3 region has the DNA TGTGCCAGCAGGGGGGGAGACAATGAAAAACTGTTTTTT. Translated, it gives CASRGGDNEKLFF.

J is TRBJ1-6 and V is TRBV5-1, with D unclear. The germline gives CDR1 SGHRS, CDR2 YFSETQ. V lost 1 base to trimming and J lost 7 bases, with 15 bases between them. This CDR3 comprises 16 residues. The chain's CDR3 is CASSLSVVRRNSPLHF. CDR3 DNA sequence: TGCGCCAGCAGCTTGAGTGTCGTCAGGAGGAATTCACCCCTCCACTTT.

This chain uses TRBV13 with TRBJ2-1, with TRBD1 matching over 7 bases. The CDR3 totals 13 residues. Germline trimming cut 5 bases from V and 8 bases from J; bases unmatched to any gene: 6. Looked up from germline, CDR1 is PRHDT and CDR2 is FYEKMQ (reference sequence). CDR3 DNA: TGTGCCAGCAGCGCACCACAGGGGTATGAGCAGTTCTTC. This codes for CASSAPQGYEQFF.

The chain combines TRBV5-6 with TRBJ1-2; a weak D match, TRBD1 (6 bases). CDR1 is SGHDT and CDR2 is YYEEEE in the germline V gene. This CDR3 comprises 16 residues. V shed 2 bases and J shed 8 bases, with 22 bases lying between them. The CDR3 region is CASSFGGTLGHSGYTF. The CDR3, as DNA: TGTGCCAGCAGCTTTGGAGGTACACTGGGACATAGCGGCTACACCTTC.

The chain is built from TRBV6-5 and TRBJ2-1, with 10 bases fitting TRBD2. The CDR3 is 14 residues long. V gave up 5 bases and J gave up 6 bases; unmatched junction bases: 4. Germline-derived CDR1 and CDR2 are MNHEY and SVGAGI. CDR3 loop: CASSAGLASNEQFF. For the CDR3, the DNA is TGTGCCAGCAGTGCGGGACTAGCGAGCAATGAGCAGTTCTTC.

This sequence joins TRBV21-1 and TRBJ1-5. TRBV21-1 is a pseudogene. The CDR3 extends over 11 amino acids. The CDR3 loop reads CASSRNQPQHF. As DNA, the CDR3 is TGTGCCAGCAGCAGAAATCAGCCCCAGCATTTT.

CDR3 bases: TGTGCCAGCATAGAACCTAGCACCACAGATACGCAGTATTTT. Translation gives CASIEPSTTDTQYF. This chain connects TRBV2 to TRBJ2-3; a possible D gene is TRBD2 (5 bases). There are 14 residues in the CDR3. CDR1 is SNHLY, CDR2 FYNNEI, per germline. V shed 7 bases and J shed 2 bases, with 13 bases lying between them.

The rearrangement links TRBV5-4 to TRBJ2-7; TRBD2 matches at 14 bases. Germline-derived CDR1 and CDR2 are SGHNT and YYREEE (reference sequence). The CDR3 is made up of 15 amino acids. Losses at the gene ends were 2 bases for V and 4 bases for J; bases not matched to a gene: 2. CDR3 bases: TGTGCCAGCAGCTTAGGACTAGCGGGAGGTTACGAGCAGTACTTC. Amino acid sequence: CASSLGLAGGYEQYF. The whole variable domain, filled in from reference TRBV5-4 and TRBJ2-7, reads ETGVTQSPTHLIKTRGQQVTLRCSSQSGHNTVSWYQQALGQGPQFIFQYYREEENGRGNFPPRFSGLQFPNYSSELNVNALELDDSALYLCASSLGLAGGYEQYFGPGTRLTVT.

The chain recombines TRBV5-1 with TRBJ2-1; no clear D. CDR3 length: 15 residues. Between the trimmed V and J ends, which lost 0 bases and 0 bases, there was a span of 7 bases. Per the germline V gene, CDR1 is SGHRS and CDR2 is YFSETQ. The CDR3 reads CASSLGAGSYNEQFF. In DNA, the CDR3 is TGCGCCAGCAGCTTGGGTGCAGGCTCCTACAATGAGCAGTTCTTC.

The chain joins TRBV6-6 to TRBJ2-7; the D is unclear. The CDR3 totals 11 residues. Between the trimmed V and J ends, which lost 5 bases and 4 bases, there was a span of 6 bases. CDR1 MNHNY and CDR2 SVGAGI come from the germline V gene (reference sequence). The CDR3 here is CASSDLYEQYF. The CDR3 DNA is TGTGCCAGCAGTGACTTATACGAGCAGTACTTC.

The chain couples TRBV7-2 to TRBJ2-1; 11 positions match TRBD2. CDR1 and CDR2 (germline): SGHTA, FQGNSA. V lost 0 bases, J lost 9 bases, and 4 bases stayed unmatched. CDR3 length equals 15 residues. The CDR3 DNA follows: TGTGCCAGCAGCTTAGCCGGGACTAGCGGTCGTGAGCAGTTCTTC. Protein: CASSLAGTSGREQFF.